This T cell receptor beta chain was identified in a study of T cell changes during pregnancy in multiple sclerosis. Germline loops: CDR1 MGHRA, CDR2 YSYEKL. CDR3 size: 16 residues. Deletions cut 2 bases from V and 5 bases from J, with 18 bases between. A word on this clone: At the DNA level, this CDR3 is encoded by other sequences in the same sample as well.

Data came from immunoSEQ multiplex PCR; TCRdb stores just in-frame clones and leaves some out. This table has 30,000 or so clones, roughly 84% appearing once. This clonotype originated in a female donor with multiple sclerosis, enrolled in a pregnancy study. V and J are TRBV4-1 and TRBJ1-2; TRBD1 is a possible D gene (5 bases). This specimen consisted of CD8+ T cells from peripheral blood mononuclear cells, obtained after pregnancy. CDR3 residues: CASSQSLGGDGYGYTF. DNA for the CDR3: TGCGCCAGCAGCCAATCTCTGGGAGGGGACGGTTATGGCTACACCTTC.